This T cell receptor beta chain was documented in a study of blood T cell repertoires in COVID-19. Authors' analysis steps: Amplification of reference gene primers provided the estimated nucleated cell counts. TCRdb keeps only in-frame clones here, not all; method: immunoSEQ multiplex PCR. For V, J and clone size, that table is used; D and trimming come from the DNA. In the table there are 200,000 to 250,000 clones, nearly 90% of which are singletons. Participant-reported clinical history was the basis for cohort assignment. A case of COVID-19 had been met by exposed participants within 2 weeks before study entry. Trimming removed 2 bases from V and 6 bases from J; junction bases left unmatched: 2. The CDR3 consists of 13 residues. Germline V gene data show CDR1 as SGHNT and CDR2 as YYREEE (reference sequence).

This TCR derives from a man between 25 and 39 years old who had been exposed to COVID-19. The sequencing input was PBMCs or T cells enriched from blood (not recorded which). V usage is TRBV5-4 and J usage is TRBJ2-4; 7 bases fit TRBD2. The CDR3 region is CASSFWEGNIQYF. CDR3 coding DNA: TGTGCCAGCAGCTTTTGGGAGGGAAACATTCAGTACTTC.